This TCR beta chain was sequenced during a study of blood T cell repertoires in COVID-19. The data were produced by immunoSEQ multiplex PCR, yet TCRdb's version contains in-frame clones alone and is incomplete. The sample yields 350,000 to 500,000 clones, around nine tenths seen once. Trimming took off 6 bases at V and 13 bases at J, with 19 bases between the two ends. Germline CDR1 MDHEN, CDR2 SYDVKM. This CDR3 is built from 14 residues. The chain is built from TRBV28 and TRBJ1-6; D is ambiguous. Input material: PBMCs or T cells enriched from blood (not recorded which). The source of this sequence is a woman aged 18-29 years who had been exposed to COVID-19. DNA for the CDR3: TGTGCCAGCAGCCCAACGCGGCGGCCGCGTCCCCTCCACTTT. Translating it yields CASSPTRRPRPLHF.